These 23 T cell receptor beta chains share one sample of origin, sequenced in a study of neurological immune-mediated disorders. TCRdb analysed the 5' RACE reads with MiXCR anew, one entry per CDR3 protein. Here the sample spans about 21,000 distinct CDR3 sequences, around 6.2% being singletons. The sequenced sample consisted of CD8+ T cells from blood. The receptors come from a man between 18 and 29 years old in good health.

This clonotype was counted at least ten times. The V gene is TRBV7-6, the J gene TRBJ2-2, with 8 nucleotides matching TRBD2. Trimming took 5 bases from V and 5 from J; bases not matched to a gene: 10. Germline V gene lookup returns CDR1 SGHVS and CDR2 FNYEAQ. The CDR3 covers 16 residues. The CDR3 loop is CASSPGLAGQTGELFF. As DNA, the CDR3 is TGTGCCAGCAGCCCGGGTTTAGCGGGGCAAACCGGGGAGCTGTTTTTT.

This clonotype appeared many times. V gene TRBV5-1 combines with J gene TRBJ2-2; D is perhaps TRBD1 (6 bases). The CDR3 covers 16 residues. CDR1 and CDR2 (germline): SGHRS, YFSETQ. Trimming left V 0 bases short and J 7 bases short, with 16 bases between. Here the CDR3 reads CASSLVSSGVGGELFF. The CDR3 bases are TGCGCCAGCAGCTTGGTTTCATCAGGGGTTGGCGGGGAGCTGTTTTTT.

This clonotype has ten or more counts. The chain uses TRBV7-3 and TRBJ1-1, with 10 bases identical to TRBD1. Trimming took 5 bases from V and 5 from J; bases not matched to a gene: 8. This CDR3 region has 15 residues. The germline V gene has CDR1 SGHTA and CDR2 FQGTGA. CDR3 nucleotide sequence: TGTGCCAGCAGCGAATTAGGACAGGGGGTTACTGAAGCTTTCTTT. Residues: CASSELGQGVTEAFF.

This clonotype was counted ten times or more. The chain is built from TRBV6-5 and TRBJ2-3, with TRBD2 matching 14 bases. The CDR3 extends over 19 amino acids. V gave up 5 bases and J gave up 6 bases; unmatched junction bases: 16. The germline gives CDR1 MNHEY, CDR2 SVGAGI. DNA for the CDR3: TGTGCCAGCAGTGATCAACCCCCCGGGACTAGCGGGGGCGGGGATACGCAGTATTTT. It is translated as CASSDQPPGTSGGGDTQYF.

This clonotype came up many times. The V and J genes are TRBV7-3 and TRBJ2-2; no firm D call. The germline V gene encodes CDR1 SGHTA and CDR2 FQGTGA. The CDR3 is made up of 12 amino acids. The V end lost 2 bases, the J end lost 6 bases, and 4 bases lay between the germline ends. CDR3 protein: CASSLGAGELFF. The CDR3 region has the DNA TGTGCCAGCAGCTTAGGAGCCGGGGAGCTGTTTTTT. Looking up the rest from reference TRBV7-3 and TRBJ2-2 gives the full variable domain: GAGVSQTPSNKVTEKGKYVELRCDPISGHTALYWYRQSLGQGPEFLIYFQGTGAADDSGLPNDRFFAVRPEGSVSTLKIQRTERGDSAVYLCASSLGAGELFFGEGSRLTVL.

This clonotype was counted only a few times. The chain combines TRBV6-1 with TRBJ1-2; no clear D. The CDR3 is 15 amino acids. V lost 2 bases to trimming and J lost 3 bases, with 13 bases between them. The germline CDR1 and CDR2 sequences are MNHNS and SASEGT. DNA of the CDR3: TGTGCCAGCAGTGAATCACGGACGGCGGACTATGGCTACACCTTC. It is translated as CASSESRTADYGYTF.

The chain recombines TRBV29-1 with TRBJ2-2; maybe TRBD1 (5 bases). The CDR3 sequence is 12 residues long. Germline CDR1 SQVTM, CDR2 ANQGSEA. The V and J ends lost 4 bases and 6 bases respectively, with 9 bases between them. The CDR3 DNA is TGCAGCGTTGTATCAGGGTCCGGGGAGCTGTTTTTT. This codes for CSVVSGSGELFF.

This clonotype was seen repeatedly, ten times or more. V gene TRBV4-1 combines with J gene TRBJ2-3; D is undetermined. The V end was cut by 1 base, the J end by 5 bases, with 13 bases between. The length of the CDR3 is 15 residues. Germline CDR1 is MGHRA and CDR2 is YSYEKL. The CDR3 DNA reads TGCGCCAGCAGCCAAGCCCAGTTACCGGGAGATACGCAGTATTTT. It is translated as CASSQAQLPGDTQYF.

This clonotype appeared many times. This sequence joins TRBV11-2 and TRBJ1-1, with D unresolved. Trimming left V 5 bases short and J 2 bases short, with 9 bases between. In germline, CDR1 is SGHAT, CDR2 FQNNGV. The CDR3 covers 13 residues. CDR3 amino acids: CASSHSGNTEAFF. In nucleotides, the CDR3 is TGTGCCAGCAGCCATTCAGGCAACACTGAAGCTTTCTTT.

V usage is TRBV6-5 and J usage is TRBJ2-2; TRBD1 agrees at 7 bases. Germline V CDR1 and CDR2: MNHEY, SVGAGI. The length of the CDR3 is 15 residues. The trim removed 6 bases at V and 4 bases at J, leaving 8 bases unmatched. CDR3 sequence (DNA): TGTGCCAGCAGAACGGGACAGATCGTCACCGGGGAGCTGTTTTTT. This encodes CASRTGQIVTGELFF.

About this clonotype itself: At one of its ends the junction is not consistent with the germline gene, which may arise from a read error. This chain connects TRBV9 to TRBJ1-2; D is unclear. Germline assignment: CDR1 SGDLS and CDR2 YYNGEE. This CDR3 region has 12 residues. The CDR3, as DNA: TGTGCCAGCAGCGTAGATCGGGGAAATCCGGACTTC. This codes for CASSVDRGNPDF.

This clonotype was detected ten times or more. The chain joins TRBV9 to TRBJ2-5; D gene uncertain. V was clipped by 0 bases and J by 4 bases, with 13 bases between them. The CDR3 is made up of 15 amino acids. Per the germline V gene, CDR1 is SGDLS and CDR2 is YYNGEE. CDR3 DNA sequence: TGTGCCAGCAGCGTAGGGACGGTGCTCCCAGAGACCCAGTACTTC. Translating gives CASSVGTVLPETQYF.

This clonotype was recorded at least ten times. The CDR3 region is CASSLGNQGDTQYF. CDR3 DNA: TGTGCCAGCAGCTTGGGAAACCAGGGGGATACGCAGTATTTT. The V gene is TRBV5-6, the J gene TRBJ2-3, with D possibly matching TRBD1 (6 bases). The V end lost 0 bases, the J end lost 6 bases, and 11 bases lay between the germline ends. The CDR3 has 14 amino acids. Germline CDR1 SGHDT, CDR2 YYEEEE.

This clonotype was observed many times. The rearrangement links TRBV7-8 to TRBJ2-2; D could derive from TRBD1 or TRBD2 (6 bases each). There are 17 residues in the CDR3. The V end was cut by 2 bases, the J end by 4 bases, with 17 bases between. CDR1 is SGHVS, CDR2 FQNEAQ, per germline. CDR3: CASSLFAPGAVTGELFF. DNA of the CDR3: TGTGCCAGCAGCTTATTTGCTCCGGGGGCGGTCACCGGGGAGCTGTTTTTT.

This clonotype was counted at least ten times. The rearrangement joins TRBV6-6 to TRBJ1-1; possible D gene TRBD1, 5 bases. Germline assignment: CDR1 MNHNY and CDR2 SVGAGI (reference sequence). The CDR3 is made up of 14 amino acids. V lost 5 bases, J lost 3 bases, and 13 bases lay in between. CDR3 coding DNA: TGTGCCAGCAGTGAGGTTTTGGGGCACACTGAAGCTTTCTTT. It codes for CASSEVLGHTEAFF.

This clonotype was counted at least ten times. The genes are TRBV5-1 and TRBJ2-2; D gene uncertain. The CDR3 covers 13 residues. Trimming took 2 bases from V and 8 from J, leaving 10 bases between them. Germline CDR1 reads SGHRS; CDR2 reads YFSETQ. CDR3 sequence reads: CASSFLALGELFF. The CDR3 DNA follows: TGCGCCAGCAGCTTTTTGGCATTGGGGGAGCTGTTTTTT. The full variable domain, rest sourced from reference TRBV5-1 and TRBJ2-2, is KAGVTQTPRYLIKTRGQQVTLSCSPISGHRSVSWYQQTPGQGLQFLFEYFSETQRNKGNFPGRFSGRQFSNSRSEMNVSTLELGDSALYLCASSFLALGELFFGEGSRLTVL.

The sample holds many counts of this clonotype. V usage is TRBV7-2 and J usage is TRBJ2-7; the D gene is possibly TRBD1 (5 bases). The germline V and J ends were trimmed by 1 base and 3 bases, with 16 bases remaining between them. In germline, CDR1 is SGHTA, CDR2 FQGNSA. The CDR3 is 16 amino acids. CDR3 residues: CASSLGREYSVYEQYF. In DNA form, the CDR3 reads TGTGCCAGCAGCTTAGGCAGGGAATATTCCGTCTACGAGCAGTACTTC.

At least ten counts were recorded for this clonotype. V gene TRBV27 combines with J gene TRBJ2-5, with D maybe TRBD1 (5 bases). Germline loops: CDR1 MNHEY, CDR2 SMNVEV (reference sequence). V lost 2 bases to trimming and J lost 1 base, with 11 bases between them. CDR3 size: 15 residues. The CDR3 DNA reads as TGTGCCAGCAGTTTAGGTCGGCAGGGCCAAGAGACCCAGTACTTC. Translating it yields CASSLGRQGQETQYF.

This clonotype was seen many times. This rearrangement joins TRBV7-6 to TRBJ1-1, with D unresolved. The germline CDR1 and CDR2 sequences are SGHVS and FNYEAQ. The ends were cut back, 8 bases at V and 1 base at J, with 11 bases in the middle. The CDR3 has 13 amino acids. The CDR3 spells CASRETENTEAFF. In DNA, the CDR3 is TGTGCCAGCCGAGAGACCGAGAACACTGAAGCTTTCTTT.

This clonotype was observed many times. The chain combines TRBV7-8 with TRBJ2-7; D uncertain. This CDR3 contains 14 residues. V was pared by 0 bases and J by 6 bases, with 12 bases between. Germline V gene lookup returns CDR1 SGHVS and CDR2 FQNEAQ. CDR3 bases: TGTGCCAGCAGCTTAGCTTCCTCGTCCGGCGAGCAGTACTTC. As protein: CASSLASSSGEQYF.

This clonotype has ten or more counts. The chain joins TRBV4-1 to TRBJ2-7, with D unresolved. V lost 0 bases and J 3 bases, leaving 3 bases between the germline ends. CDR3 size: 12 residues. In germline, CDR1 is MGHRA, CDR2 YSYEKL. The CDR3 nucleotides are TGCGCCAGCAGCCAAGACAACTACGAGCAGTACTTC. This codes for CASSQDNYEQYF.

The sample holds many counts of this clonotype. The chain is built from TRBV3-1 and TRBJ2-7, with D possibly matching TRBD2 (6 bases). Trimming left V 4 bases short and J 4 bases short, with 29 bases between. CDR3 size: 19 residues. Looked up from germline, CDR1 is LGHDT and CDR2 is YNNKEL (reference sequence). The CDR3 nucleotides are TGTGCCAGCAGCCTCGGATCCCCTGACGCGGGACCAACTATTTACGAGCAGTACTTC. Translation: CASSLGSPDAGPTIYEQYF.

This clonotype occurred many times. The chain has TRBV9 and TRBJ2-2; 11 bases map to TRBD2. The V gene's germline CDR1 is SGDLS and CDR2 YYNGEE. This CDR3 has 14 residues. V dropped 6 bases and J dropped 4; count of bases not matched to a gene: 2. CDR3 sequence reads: CASNLAGGTGELFF. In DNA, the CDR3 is TGTGCCAGCAACCTAGCGGGGGGCACCGGGGAGCTGTTTTTT.